This is a list of T cell receptor beta chains from one sample in a study of blood T cell repertoires in COVID-19. Sequencing was performed with immunoSEQ multiplex PCR; in TCRdb, only in-frame clones are kept and a portion is missing. The data show 100,000 to 150,000 clones, 80% to 90% seen once. Source material: peripheral blood. These receptors all stem from a man between 60 and 75 years old with COVID-19, enrolled during active disease. Both conserved end residues are part of each CDR3. Clone size, where shown, is once, few, many, or a class for clones that have expanded.

CDR3: CASSLYPGNNQPQHF; size: -; V: TRBV7-2; J: TRBJ1-5
CDR3: CASSPGEPRGTEAFF; size: -; V: TRBV7-2; J: TRBJ1-1
CDR3: CASSLKGGAYEQYF; size: -; V: TRBV5-6; J: TRBJ2-7
CDR3: CASSALQGAGGYTF; size: -; V: TRBV9; J: TRBJ1-2
CDR3: CASSSRGGFGYTF; size: -; V: TRBV12-3/TRBV12-4; J: TRBJ1-2
CDR3: CASSRDRVLDGYTF; size: -; V: TRBV11-2; J: TRBJ1-2
CDR3: CASSEQVISNQPQHF; size: -; V: TRBV2; J: TRBJ1-5
CDR3: CASSQERGRLYGYTF; size: -; V: TRBV4-2; J: TRBJ1-2
CDR3: CATSTGVNTEAFF; size: -; V: TRBV24-1; J: TRBJ1-1
CDR3: CASSFGGGEDEQYF; size: -; V: TRBV13; J: TRBJ2-7
CDR3: CASSFGGYNSPLHF; size: -; V: TRBV7-9; J: TRBJ1-6
CDR3: CASSSDSSSNQPQHF; size: -; V: TRBV7-2; J: TRBJ1-5
CDR3: CASSRPGDSAYGYTF; size: -; V: TRBV28; J: TRBJ1-2
CDR3: CASSYSGAGTGEAFF; size: -; V: TRBV6-5; J: TRBJ1-1
CDR3: CASREGDSFSGANVLTF; size: -; V: TRBV4-1; J: TRBJ2-6
CDR3: CASSPAGVGMNTEAFF; size: -; V: TRBV28; J: TRBJ1-1
CDR3: CASSQGWESNTGELFF; size: -; V: TRBV4-1; J: TRBJ2-2
CDR3: CASSQGQPGNTIYF; size: -; V: TRBV19; J: TRBJ1-3
CDR3: CASSPRRATDTQYF; size: -; V: TRBV21-1; J: TRBJ2-3
CDR3: CASSESRNYGYTF; size: once; V: TRBV2; J: TRBJ1-2
CDR3: CASTIDGHLWGAFF; size: -; V: TRBV21-1; J: TRBJ1-1
CDR3: CASSLYGQGLGNEKLFF; size: -; V: TRBV7-9; J: TRBJ1-4
CDR3: CASSESLLAGGSTDTQYF; size: -; V: TRBV9; J: TRBJ2-3
CDR3: CASSLSGGEQFF; size: -; V: TRBV27; J: TRBJ2-1